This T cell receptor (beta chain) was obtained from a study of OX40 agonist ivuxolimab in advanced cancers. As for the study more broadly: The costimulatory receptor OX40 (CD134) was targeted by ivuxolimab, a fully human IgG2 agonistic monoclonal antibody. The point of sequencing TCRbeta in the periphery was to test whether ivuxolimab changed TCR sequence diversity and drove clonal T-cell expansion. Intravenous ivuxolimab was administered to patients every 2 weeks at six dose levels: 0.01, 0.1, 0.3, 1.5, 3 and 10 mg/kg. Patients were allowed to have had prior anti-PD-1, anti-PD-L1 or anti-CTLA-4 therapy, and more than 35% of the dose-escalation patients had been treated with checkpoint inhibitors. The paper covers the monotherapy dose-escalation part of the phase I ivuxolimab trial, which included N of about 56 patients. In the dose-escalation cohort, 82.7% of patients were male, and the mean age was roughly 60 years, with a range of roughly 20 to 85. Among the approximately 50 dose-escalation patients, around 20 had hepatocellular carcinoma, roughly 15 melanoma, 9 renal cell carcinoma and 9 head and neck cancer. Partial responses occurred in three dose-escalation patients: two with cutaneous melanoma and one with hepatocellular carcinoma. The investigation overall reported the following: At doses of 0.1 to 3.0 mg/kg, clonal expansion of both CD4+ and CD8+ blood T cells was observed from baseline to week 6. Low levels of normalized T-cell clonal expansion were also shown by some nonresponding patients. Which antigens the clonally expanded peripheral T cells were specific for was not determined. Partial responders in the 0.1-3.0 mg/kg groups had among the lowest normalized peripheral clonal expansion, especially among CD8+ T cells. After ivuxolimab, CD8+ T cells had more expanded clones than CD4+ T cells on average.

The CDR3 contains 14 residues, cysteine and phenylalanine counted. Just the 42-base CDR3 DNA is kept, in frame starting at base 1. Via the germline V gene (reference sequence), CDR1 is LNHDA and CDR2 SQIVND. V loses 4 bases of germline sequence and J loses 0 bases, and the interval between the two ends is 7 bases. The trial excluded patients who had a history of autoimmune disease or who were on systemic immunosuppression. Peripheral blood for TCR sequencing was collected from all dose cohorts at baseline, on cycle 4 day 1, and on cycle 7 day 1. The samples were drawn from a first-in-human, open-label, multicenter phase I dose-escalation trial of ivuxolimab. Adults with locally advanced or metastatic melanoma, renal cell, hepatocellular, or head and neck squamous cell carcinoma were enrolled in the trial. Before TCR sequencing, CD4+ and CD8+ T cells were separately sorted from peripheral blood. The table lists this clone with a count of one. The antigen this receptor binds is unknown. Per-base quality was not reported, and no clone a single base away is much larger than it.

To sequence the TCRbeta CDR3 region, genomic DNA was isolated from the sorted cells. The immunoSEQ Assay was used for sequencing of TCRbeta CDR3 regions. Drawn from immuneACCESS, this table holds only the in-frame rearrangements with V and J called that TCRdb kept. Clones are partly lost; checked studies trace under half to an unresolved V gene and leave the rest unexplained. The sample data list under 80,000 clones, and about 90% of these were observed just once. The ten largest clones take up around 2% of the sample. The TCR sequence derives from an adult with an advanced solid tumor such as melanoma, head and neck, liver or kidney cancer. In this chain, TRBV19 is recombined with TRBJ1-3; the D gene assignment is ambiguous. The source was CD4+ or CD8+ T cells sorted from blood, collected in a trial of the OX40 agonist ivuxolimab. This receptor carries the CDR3 CASSTTASGNTIYF. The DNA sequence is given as TGTGCCAGTAGTACTACGGCCTCTGGAAACACCATATATTTT.